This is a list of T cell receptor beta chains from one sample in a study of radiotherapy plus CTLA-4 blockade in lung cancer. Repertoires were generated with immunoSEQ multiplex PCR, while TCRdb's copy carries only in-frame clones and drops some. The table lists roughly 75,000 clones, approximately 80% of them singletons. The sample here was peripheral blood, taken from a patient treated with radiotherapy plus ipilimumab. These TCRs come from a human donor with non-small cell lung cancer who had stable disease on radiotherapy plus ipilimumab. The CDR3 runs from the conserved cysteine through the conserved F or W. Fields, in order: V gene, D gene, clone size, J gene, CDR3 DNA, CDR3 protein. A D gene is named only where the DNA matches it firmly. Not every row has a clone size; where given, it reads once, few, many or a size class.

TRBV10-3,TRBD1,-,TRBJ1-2,TGTGCCATCAGTGGAGGGGACAGTTGGGGCTACACCTTC,CAISGGDSWGYTF
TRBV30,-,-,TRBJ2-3,TGTGCCTGGAGTGTACAGGCACCAGATACGCAGTATTTT,CAWSVQAPDTQYF
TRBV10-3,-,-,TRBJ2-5,TGTGCCATCAGCGCCCGGGGTAAGGAGACCCAGTACTTC,CAISARGKETQYF
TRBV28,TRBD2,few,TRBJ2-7,TGTGCCAGCAGTTACGGCGGGAGATACGAGCAGTACTTC,CASSYGGRYEQYF
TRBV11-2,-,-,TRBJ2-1,TGTGCCAGCAGCTTTTGGGGCAATGAGCAGTTCTTC,CASSFWGNEQFF
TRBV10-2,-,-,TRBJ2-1,TGCGCCAGCAGTGAAGCGGGTGCTTCCTCCTACAATGAGCAGTTCTTC,CASSEAGASSYNEQFF
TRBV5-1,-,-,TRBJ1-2,TGCGCCAGCAGCCCAACCACAGTTAGGTATGGCTACACCTTC,CASSPTTVRYGYTF
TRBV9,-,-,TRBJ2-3,TGTGCCAGCAGCGTATCATCGGGTCACACAGATACGCAGTATTTT,CASSVSSGHTDTQYF
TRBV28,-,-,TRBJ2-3,TGTGCCAGCAGTTCATGGGCCTTGGGGGGCACAGATACGCAGTATTTT,CASSSWALGGTDTQYF
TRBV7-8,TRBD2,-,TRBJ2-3,TGTGCCAGCAGCTTAGCCCCTAGCGGGAGAGTGGATACGCAGTATTTT,CASSLAPSGRVDTQYF
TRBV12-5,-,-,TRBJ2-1,TGTGCTAGTGGTTTGGAAGCAGGTATGGGGAATGAGCAGTTCTTC,CASGLEAGMGNEQFF
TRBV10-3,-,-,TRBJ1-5,TGTGCCATCAGTGAGTCGCCGGGGGCCGGCCAGCCCCAGCATTTT,CAISESPGAGQPQHF
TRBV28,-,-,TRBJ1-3,TGTGCCAGCAGTTTTCAGAGGGGGGCCCCTGGAAACACCATATATTTT,CASSFQRGAPGNTIYF
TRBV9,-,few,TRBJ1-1,TGTGCCAGCAGCGTAGGTGCAGGGTTCACTGAAGCTTTCTTT,CASSVGAGFTEAFF
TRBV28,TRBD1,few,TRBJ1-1,TGTGCCAGCAGTTTAGACAGGGGGAGGGACACTGAAGCTTTCTTT,CASSLDRGRDTEAFF
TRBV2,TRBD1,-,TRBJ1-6,TGTGCCAGCAGTTGGGGGATCCCGACAGGGGGCGAAAATTCACCCCTCCACTTT,CASSWGIPTGGENSPLHF
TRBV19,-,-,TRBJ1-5,TGTGCCAGTAGGGATGAGAACCAAGTCGCCAATCAGCCCCAGCATTTT,CASRDENQVANQPQHF
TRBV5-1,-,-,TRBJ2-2,TGCGCCAGCAGCGCAGGGGCCGTGAACACCGGGGAGCTGTTTTTT,CASSAGAVNTGELFF
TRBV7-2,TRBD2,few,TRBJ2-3,TGTGCCAGCAGCTGGACTAGCGGGAGGGCCCGGGTTGACACAGATACGCAGTATTTT,CASSWTSGRARVDTDTQYF
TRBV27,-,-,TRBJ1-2,TGTGCCAGCAGTTTTGAAGGGTCTGTTCCAAGTGGCTACACCTTC,CASSFEGSVPSGYTF
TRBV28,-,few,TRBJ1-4,TGTGCCAGCACCCGACCGATAACTAATGAAAAACTGTTTTTT,CASTRPITNEKLFF
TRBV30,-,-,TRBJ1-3,TGTGCCTACACTTTGACAGACCCGGGAAACACCATATATTTT,CAYTLTDPGNTIYF
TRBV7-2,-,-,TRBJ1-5,TGTGCCAGCAGCTTTTGGGGGCAGCCCCAGCATTTT,CASSFWGQPQHF
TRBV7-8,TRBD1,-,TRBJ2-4,TGTGCCAGCAGCTTAGTGGGGACAGGGAAAAACATTCAGTACTTC,CASSLVGTGKNIQYF
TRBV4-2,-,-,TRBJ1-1,TGTGCCAGCAGCCAAGATGACAAGCAGGTTAGTGATGAAGCTTTCTTT,CASSQDDKQVSDEAFF
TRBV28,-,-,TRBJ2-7,TGTGCCAGCAGCCTTAGCCGGGGAACCGAGCAGTACTTC,CASSLSRGTEQYF
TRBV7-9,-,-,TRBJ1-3,TGTGCCAGCAGCTTAGAAACGGGCAGAGTATATTTT,CASSLETGRVYF
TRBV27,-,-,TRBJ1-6,TGTGCCAGCAGTAACGCCCCCTATTCACCCCTCCACTTT,CASSNAPYSPLHF
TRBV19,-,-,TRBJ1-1,TGTGCCAGTAGTAGGACGCGGAACACTGAAGCTTTCTTT,CASSRTRNTEAFF
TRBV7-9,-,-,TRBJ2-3,TGTGCCAGCAGCTTCCGGGACCAAGCAGATACGCAGTATTTT,CASSFRDQADTQYF
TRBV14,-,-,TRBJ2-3,TGTGCCAGCAGCCTCAGGGCAGGGAGAAATACGCAGTATTTT,CASSLRAGRNTQYF
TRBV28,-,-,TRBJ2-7,TGTGCCAGCGCGCAGGGAGGCAAGGGGTCCTACGAGCAGTACTTC,CASAQGGKGSYEQYF
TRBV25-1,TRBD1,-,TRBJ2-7,TGTGCCAGCAGGAACACAGGGGGCCCCCTCTTC,CASRNTGGPLF
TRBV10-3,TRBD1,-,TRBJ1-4,TGTGCCATCAGACCAGGACAGGACGTTGCAACTAATGAAAAACTGTTTTTT,CAIRPGQDVATNEKLFF
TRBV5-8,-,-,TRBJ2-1,TGTGCCAGCAGCTTGGGGGGGATTCCTGTCTCTGAGCAGTTCTTC,CASSLGGIPVSEQFF
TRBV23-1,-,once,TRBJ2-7,TGCGCCAGCAACCAGGCGGACAGCCTCTCCTACGAGCAGTACTTC,CASNQADSLSYEQYF
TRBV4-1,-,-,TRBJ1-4,TGCGCCAGCAGCCAAGTTTATACGGTCACAGCAAATGAAAAACTGTTTTTT,CASSQVYTVTANEKLFF
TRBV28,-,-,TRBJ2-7,TGTGCCAGCAGTACCCAAGTGGTTAGCTCCTACGAGCAGTACTTC,CASSTQVVSSYEQYF
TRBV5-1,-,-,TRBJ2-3,TGCGCCAGCAGCTTGGATGGGGCCAGCACAGATACGCAGTATTTT,CASSLDGASTDTQYF
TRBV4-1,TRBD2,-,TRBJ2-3,TGCGCCAGCAGCCACGAAGGACTAGCGGGAGGGGATACGCAGTATTTT,CASSHEGLAGGDTQYF
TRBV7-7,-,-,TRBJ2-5,TGTGCTAGCAGCTTACAGCCAGGAGGAGAGACCCAGTACTTC,CASSLQPGGETQYF
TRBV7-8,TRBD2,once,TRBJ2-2,TGTGCCAGCAGCACGGGACTAGGACCCGGGGAGCTGTTTTTT,CASSTGLGPGELFF
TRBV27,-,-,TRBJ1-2,TGTGCCAGCAGTTTGAGAGGGCCTGGTGGCTACACCTTC,CASSLRGPGGYTF
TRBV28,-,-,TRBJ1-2,TGTGCCAGCTGTCCGGGAGGGGCGGATGGCTACACCTTC,CASCPGGADGYTF
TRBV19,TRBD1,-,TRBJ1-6,TGTGCCAGTAGGTCGCAGGGGGCTGGGAATTCACCCCTCCACTTT,CASRSQGAGNSPLHF
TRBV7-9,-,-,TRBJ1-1,TGTGCCAGCAGCTCGGTGAACCGGGGGCCAAACACTGAAGCTTTCTTT,CASSSVNRGPNTEAFF
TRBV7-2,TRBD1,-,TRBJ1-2,TGTGCCAGCAGTCAGGACAGGGGCAACTATGGCTACACCTTC,CASSQDRGNYGYTF
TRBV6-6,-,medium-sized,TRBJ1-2,TGTGCCAGCAGGGGAGGGGGGGTAAACTATGGCTACACCTTC,CASRGGGVNYGYTF
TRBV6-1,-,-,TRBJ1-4,TGTGCCAGCTATGCGAGGTCGAATGAAAAACTGTTTTTT,CASYARSNEKLFF
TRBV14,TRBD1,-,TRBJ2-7,TGTGCCAGCAGCCATCCAACCGGGACAGTATCCATCGAGCAGTACTTC,CASSHPTGTVSIEQYF
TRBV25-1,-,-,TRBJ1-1,TGTGCCAGCAGTAAATCGGGACAAAAGAACACTGAAGCTTTCTTT,CASSKSGQKNTEAFF
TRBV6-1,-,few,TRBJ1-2,TGTGCCAGCAGTGATACCTATGGGGGGCCTGCTAACTATGGCTACACCTTC,CASSDTYGGPANYGYTF
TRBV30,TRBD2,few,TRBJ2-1,TGTGCCTGGAGTATTACGGGACTAAAGAATGAGCAGTTCTTC,CAWSITGLKNEQFF
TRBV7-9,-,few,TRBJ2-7,TGTGCCAGCAGCCCAAGGGCCAGTTACTCCTACGAGCAGTACTTC,CASSPRASYSYEQYF
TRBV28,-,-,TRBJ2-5,TGTGCCAGCGGGTACCGGGACGGACGCCCGCAAGAGACCCAGTACTTC,CASGYRDGRPQETQYF
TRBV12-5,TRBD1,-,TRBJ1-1,TGTGCTAGTGGGCTTGGACAGGGCAAAGCTTTCTTT,CASGLGQGKAFF